These 31 T cell receptor beta chains share one sample of origin, sequenced in a study of blood T cell repertoires in COVID-19 (dated by TCRdb to 2020 to 2022). The library came from the immunoSEQ multiplex PCR assay. The table was pulled from immuneACCESS by TCRdb, which kept in-frame rearrangements only. Such tables lose some clones; where checked, under half of the loss comes from unresolved V genes, and the rest has no known cause. A total of roughly 380,000 clones appear in this sample, roughly 87% of them only once. The ten largest clones capture 3% to 4.5% of the sample. The sample comprised peripheral blood. These receptors were taken from a woman aged 55 to 70 with COVID-19, enrolled during active disease.

The chain links TRBV10-3 to TRBJ1-2; 9 nucleotides align to TRBD1. From germline, CDR1 is ENHRY and CDR2 SYGVKD. The CDR3 covers 14 residues. Losses at the gene ends were 3 bases for V and 6 bases for J; bases not matched to a gene: 5. The DNA for the CDR3 is TGTGCCATCAGTGACTTCGACAGGGGGGATGGCTACACCTTC. It translates to CAISDFDRGDGYTF.

This sequence joins TRBV4-1 and TRBJ1-2; 7 bases map to TRBD1. V shed 0 bases and J 4 bases; nucleotides not matched to a gene: 8. The CDR3 runs 16 residues. The germline V gene encodes CDR1 MGHRA and CDR2 YSYEKL. CDR3 sequence (DNA): TGCGCCAGCAGCCAAGATCTAACCCGGACAGGCTATGGCTACACCTTC. Encoded protein: CASSQDLTRTGYGYTF.

Concerning this clone itself: Other DNA sequences in this specimen translate into the identical CDR3. This chain uses TRBV3-1 (or the pseudogene TRBV3-2) with TRBJ1-2, with D unresolved. Germline-derived CDR1 and CDR2 are LGHDT and YNNKEL (reference sequence). The CDR3 has 11 residues. Deletions cut 1 base from V and 7 bases from J, with 4 bases between. CDR3 nucleotides: TGTGCCAGCAGCCAAGGGGCTGGCTACACCTTC. Protein: CASSQGAGYTF.

On this clone: Different DNA sequences within this sample yield the same CDR3. The rearrangement joins TRBV27 to TRBJ1-2, with 9 bases fitting TRBD1. CDR3 length equals 13 residues. With 5 bases clipped from V and 8 bases from J, the junction kept 6 bases outside the gene matches. In germline, CDR1 is MNHEY, CDR2 SMNVEV (reference sequence). The CDR3 DNA follows: TGTGCCAGCAGTCCTACAGGGGGCAGAGGCTACACCTTC. Translation gives CASSPTGGRGYTF.

The V gene is TRBV7-9, the J gene TRBJ2-1; D possibly corresponds to TRBD1 (7 bases). The CDR3 has 16 residues. CDR1 SEHNR and CDR2 FQNEAQ come from the germline V gene (reference sequence). Deletions cut 4 bases from V and 0 bases from J, with 13 bases between. The CDR3 bases are TGTGCCAGCAGCTCCTCAGGGGGGCGCTCCTACAATGAGCAGTTCTTC. Protein: CASSSSGGRSYNEQFF.

The chain has TRBV29-1 and TRBJ2-3; TRBD2 agrees at 7 bases. The CDR3 totals 14 residues. Germline trimming cut 4 bases from V and 7 bases from J; bases unmatched to any gene: 11. CDR1 is SQVTM, CDR2 ANQGSEA, per germline. The CDR3 region is CSVGIGGGGNTQYF. The CDR3, as DNA: TGCAGCGTTGGAATTGGCGGGGGTGGAAATACGCAGTATTTT.

The rearrangement uses TRBV18 and TRBJ1-2, with D maybe TRBD1 (6 bases). The CDR3 has 13 residues. Germline V lookup: CDR1 KGHSH, CDR2 LQKENI. Trimming removed 3 bases at V and 5 bases at J, with 10 bases between. The DNA for the CDR3 is TGTGCCAGCTCACCGAACAGGGAGTATGGCTACACCTTC. This encodes CASSPNREYGYTF.

J is TRBJ1-1 and V is TRBV27, with a tentative D call TRBD1 (5 bases). The CDR3 covers 13 residues. V was clipped by 4 bases and J by 4 bases, with 10 bases between them. CDR1 is MNHEY, CDR2 SMNVEV, per germline (reference sequence). The CDR3 DNA is TGTGCCAGCAGTTATCCGGGACTCACTGAAGCTTTCTTT. This codes for CASSYPGLTEAFF.

V and J are TRBV12-3 or TRBV12-4 and TRBJ1-5; D not certain. This CDR3 is 13 amino acids long. Trimming took off 3 bases at V and 0 bases at J, with 3 bases between the two ends. CDR3 protein: CASSFISNQPQHF. The DNA for the CDR3 is TGTGCCAGCAGTTTCATTAGCAATCAGCCCCAGCATTTT.

V gene TRBV6-1 combines with J gene TRBJ2-5, with D tentatively TRBD2 (6 bases). Looked up from germline, CDR1 is MNHNS and CDR2 is SASEGT. The CDR3 runs 13 residues. V dropped 3 bases and J dropped 5 bases, with 10 bases sitting between them. CDR3 DNA: TGTGCCAGCAGTGATGGGGGGTTGGAGACCCAGTACTTC. This translates into CASSDGGLETQYF.

The chain recombines TRBV15 with TRBJ2-1; D is perhaps TRBD2 (7 bases). V lost 6 bases to trimming and J lost 4 bases, with 13 bases between them. The CDR3 is 14 amino acids. Germline values: CDR1 LNHNV, CDR2 YYDKDF (reference sequence). DNA for the CDR3: TGTGCCACCAGGGTGGGGGGGCTGTACAATGAGCAGTTCTTC. It specifies CATRVGGLYNEQFF.

The chain links TRBV11-2 to TRBJ2-5, with D perhaps TRBD1 (5 bases). This CDR3 region has 13 residues. Trimming pared 6 bases from V and 3 bases from J, leaving 11 bases between. Germline CDR1 and CDR2: SGHAT and FQNNGV. CDR3 sequence reads: CASRKTDKETQYF. The CDR3 DNA reads TGTGCCAGCAGAAAGACAGATAAAGAGACCCAGTACTTC.

This clone turned up a few times. The chain recombines TRBV6-4 with TRBJ2-7, with unresolved D. Germline V gene lookup returns CDR1 MRHNA and CDR2 SNTAGT. V dropped 5 bases and J dropped 5 bases, with 13 bases sitting between them. The CDR3 loop spans 13 amino acids. The CDR3 spells CASSSFGLHEQYF. The CDR3, as DNA: TGTGCCAGCAGTAGCTTTGGGCTCCACGAGCAGTACTTC.

This chain links TRBV4-2 with TRBJ1-2, with 7 positions matching TRBD1. With 0 bases clipped from V and 7 bases from J, the junction kept 2 bases outside the gene matches. This CDR3 has 13 amino acids. Germline lookup yields CDR1 LGHNA and CDR2 YNFKEQ. The chain's CDR3 is CASSQEAGGGYTF. In DNA, the CDR3 is TGTGCCAGCAGCCAAGAGGCAGGGGGTGGCTACACCTTC.

The table lists this clone with a few counts. The V and J genes are TRBV7-6 and TRBJ2-7, with a weak D call TRBD1 (6 bases). In germline, CDR1 is SGHVS, CDR2 FNYEAQ. The ends were cut back, 5 bases at V and 2 bases at J, with 22 bases in the middle. The CDR3 covers 17 residues. The CDR3 nucleotides are TGTGCCAGCAGCCCCTCCCAACAGGGTCCCATACCCTACGAGCAGTACTTC. Protein sequence: CASSPSQQGPIPYEQYF.

The chain couples TRBV3-1 (or the pseudogene TRBV3-2) to TRBJ2-4; TRBD1 matches 7 bases. The CDR3 runs 13 residues. Germline V gene sequence: CDR1 LGHDT, CDR2 YNNKEL (reference sequence). V shed 6 bases and J 5 bases; nucleotides not matched to a gene: 4. This chain's CDR3 is CASRTGTENIQYF. The CDR3 bases are TGTGCCAGCAGAACCGGGACAGAAAACATTCAGTACTTC.

The V call is TRBV4-1, the J call TRBJ1-3; D remains ambiguous. The CDR3 has 14 residues. Per germline, CDR1 MGHRA and CDR2 YSYEKL. V dropped 4 bases and J dropped 1 base, with 8 bases sitting between them. The CDR3 reads CASSPVWSGNTIYF. The CDR3 DNA is TGCGCCAGCAGCCCGGTTTGGTCTGGAAACACCATATATTTT.

The chain couples TRBV5-1 to TRBJ1-1, with 10 bases fitting TRBD1. Trimming took 8 bases from V and 3 from J; bases not matched to a gene: 4. CDR3 length equals 13 residues. CDR1 SGHRS and CDR2 YFSETQ come from the germline V gene. The CDR3 DNA reads as TGCGCCAGTCAGGGACAGGGGTACACTGAAGCTTTCTTT. Translation: CASQGQGYTEAFF.

Comment on this clone: An end of the junction differs from the germline gene, which may be a read error. The V and J genes are TRBV28 and TRBJ1-1, with TRBD1 identical over 10 bases. The CDR3 totals 15 residues. Germline CDR1 MDHEN, CDR2 SYDVKM. The CDR3 sequence is CASSLWTGGRAEAFF. CDR3 in DNA: TGTGCCAGCAGTCTATGGACAGGGGGTAGGGCTGAAGCTTTCTTT.

This chain joins TRBV7-2 and TRBJ1-2; 8 bases line up with TRBD1. Per the germline V gene, CDR1 is SGHTA and CDR2 is FQGNSA. The CDR3 runs to 15 residues. J lost 2 bases, V lost 4 bases, and 6 bases had no gene match. The CDR3 protein is CASSWGTGLNYGYTF. In nucleotides, the CDR3 is TGTGCCAGCAGCTGGGGGACAGGATTGAACTATGGCTACACCTTC. The full variable domain, its missing parts supplied by reference TRBV7-2 and TRBJ1-2, is GAGVSQSPSNKVTEKGKDVELRCDPISGHTALYWYRQSLGQGLEFLIYFQGNSAPDKSGLPSDRFSAERTGGSVSTLTIQRTQQEDSAVYLCASSWGTGLNYGYTFGSGTRLTVV.

The rearrangement joins TRBV28 to TRBJ1-2; D remains ambiguous. This CDR3 comprises 13 residues. Germline-derived CDR1 and CDR2 are MDHEN and SYDVKM. The V end lost 3 bases, the J end lost 6 bases, and 11 bases lay between the germline ends. This CDR3 is CASSLVRGDGYTF. The CDR3 DNA reads as TGTGCCAGCAGTTTGGTGCGGGGAGATGGCTACACCTTC.

This sequence joins TRBV2 and TRBJ2-1; D is undetermined. In germline, CDR1 is SNHLY, CDR2 FYNNEI. Trimming left V 7 bases short and J 2 bases short, with 9 bases between. The CDR3 length is 13 residues. The CDR3 DNA reads as TGTGCCAGCAAACAGATACCCTACAATGAGCAGTTCTTC. This gives the protein CASKQIPYNEQFF.

This chain joins TRBV9 and TRBJ2-5; D not resolved. CDR3 length: 14 amino acids. CDR1 SGDLS and CDR2 YYNGEE come from the germline V gene. V was trimmed by 4 bases and J by 5 bases, leaving 15 bases between them. CDR3 nucleotide sequence: TGTGCCAGCAGCCCCAGGCCTGGTAGGGAGACCCAGTACTTC. Protein product: CASSPRPGRETQYF.

About this clone: The sample contains more than one DNA sequence encoding this CDR3. CDR3: CASSLTGSNEKLFF. The DNA of the CDR3 is TGCGCCAGCAGCTTAACGGGAAGTAATGAAAAACTGTTTTTT. The chain couples TRBV5-1 to TRBJ1-4; no clear D. The CDR3 contains 14 residues. The V end lost 2 bases, the J end lost 4 bases, and 9 bases lay between the germline ends. The germline gives CDR1 SGHRS, CDR2 YFSETQ.

This clone was counted only a few times. The chain has TRBV18 and TRBJ1-2, with TRBD1 identical over 10 bases. The CDR3 covers 15 residues. Germline V lookup: CDR1 KGHSH, CDR2 LQKENI. V lost 2 bases and J lost 3; bases outside the gene matches: 3. The CDR3 sequence: CASSPIGQGDYGYTF. DNA of the CDR3: TGTGCCAGCTCACCAATCGGACAGGGGGACTATGGCTACACCTTC.

The chain joins TRBV27 to TRBJ1-2, with 9 bases aligning to TRBD1. Germline V gene lookup returns CDR1 MNHEY and CDR2 SMNVEV (reference sequence). The CDR3 totals 14 residues. Germline trimming cut 6 bases from V and 10 bases from J; bases unmatched to any gene: 12. The CDR3 DNA follows: TGTGCCAGCAGCCAGTCCCGGACAGGGGCAGACTACACCTTC. Translated, it gives CASSQSRTGADYTF.

Details on this clone: A read error is likely, as this CDR3 ends without the conserved phenylalanine or tryptophan. It is unclear where the CDR3 begins or ends on the DNA, so no DNA is shown, and the CDR3 is as TCRdb lists it. The chain employs TRBV28 and TRBJ1-1; the table's D call of TRBD1 was not tested on the DNA. The CDR3 has 12 amino acids, counting both end residues. CDR1 and CDR2 from the germline V gene are MDHEN and SYDVKM. The CDR3 loop reads CASSARDRERGE.

The chain carries TRBV6-1 and TRBJ1-2; D gene unclear. The germline CDR1 and CDR2 sequences are MNHNS and SASEGT. This CDR3 comprises 14 residues. V was shortened by 2 bases and J by 4 bases, with 11 bases between the two germline ends. CDR3 nucleotide sequence: TGTGCCAGCAGTGAAATTGGGCAGCCCTATGGCTACACCTTC. Its translation: CASSEIGQPYGYTF.

This sequence joins TRBV9 and TRBJ2-1; TRBD2 agrees at 13 bases. J gave up 8 bases and V 4 bases, and 9 bases lay outside the gene matches. Germline lookup yields CDR1 SGDLS and CDR2 YYNGEE. The CDR3 totals 16 residues. The CDR3 spells CASSSGTSGDRDEQFF. Here the CDR3 DNA reads TGTGCCAGCAGCTCCGGGACTAGCGGGGACCGAGATGAGCAGTTCTTC.

This clone turned up a few times. V and J are TRBV4-2 and TRBJ1-5, with D perhaps matching TRBD1 (5 bases). CDR1 and CDR2 from the germline V gene are LGHNA and YNFKEQ. The CDR3 runs to 15 residues. Trimming pared 0 bases from V and 7 bases from J, leaving 13 bases between. CDR3 coding DNA: TGTGCCAGCAGCCAAGATTTGAACAGGAGACAGCCCCAGCATTTT. It yields the protein CASSQDLNRRQPQHF.

The chain carries TRBV29-1 and TRBJ1-4, with TRBD1 matching 7 bases. V was pared by 3 bases and J by 6 bases, with 4 bases of the junction left unmatched. The CDR3 has 13 residues. Germline lookup yields CDR1 SQVTM and CDR2 ANQGSEA. The CDR3 DNA reads TGCAGCGTTGATGAAGGGGGCTATGAAAAACTGTTTTTT. Translated: CSVDEGGYEKLFF.